One sample yielded the 30 T cell receptor beta chains listed below, sequenced in a study of early T cells in non-severe SARS-CoV-2 infection. TCRdb independently ran MiXCR on the 5' RACE reads; one entry per CDR3 protein. The profile shows 100,000 to 130,000 distinct CDR3 sequences, over 8.5% of them singletons. Source material: whole blood. These receptors were obtained from an adult who was a healthcare worker with PCR-confirmed SARS-CoV-2 infection or an uninfected control (not recorded which).

The rearrangement uses TRBV11-2 and TRBJ2-3, with 11 bases that match TRBD2. Germline V gene lookup returns CDR1 SGHAT and CDR2 FQNNGV. The ends lost 1 base at V and 3 bases at J; junction bases unmatched: 3. This CDR3 is built from 16 residues. CDR3 loop: CASSLVLAGATDTQYF. DNA for the CDR3: TGTGCCAGCAGCTTAGTACTAGCGGGAGCAACAGATACGCAGTATTTT.

This clonotype has more than one count but fewer than ten. V usage is TRBV13 and J usage is TRBJ2-7; 11 nucleotides match TRBD2. Germline CDR1 PRHDT, CDR2 FYEKMQ (reference sequence). After removal of 3 bases from V and 7 bases from J, the junction contained 5 bases not matched to a gene. The CDR3 covers 14 residues. In nucleotides, the CDR3 is TGTGCCAGCAGCTTTCGACTAGCGGGACGGGAGCAGTACTTC. Protein product: CASSFRLAGREQYF.

This clonotype has a count of ten or more. One end of the junction is discordant with germline, which a read error may explain. CDR3 nucleotides: TGCAGCGTTGAAGATAAGGGACAGGCCCTCTTC. The encoded protein is CSVEDKGQALF. The rearrangement joins TRBV29-1 to TRBJ1-2; TRBD1 aligns across 8 bases. This CDR3 spans 11 amino acids. Germline V CDR1 and CDR2: SQVTM, ANQGSEA.

A remark on this clonotype: This may arise from a read error, as a much more abundant clone is one base away. In this CDR3 the conserved last residue, phenylalanine or tryptophan, is missing, so a read error is likely. The rearrangement links TRBV7-8 to TRBJ2-3; 8 positions match TRBD2. Germline-derived CDR1 and CDR2 are SGHVS and FQNEAQ. The V segment lost 5 bases and the J segment 4 bases; nucleotides outside the gene matches: 8. The CDR3 has 15 amino acids. The CDR3 region has the DNA TGTGCCAGCAGCCAAGCGGGAGTGGGGGCAGATACGCAGTATTCT. Translated, it gives CASSQAGVGADTQYS.

This clonotype was detected only a few times. The V call is TRBV5-1, the J call TRBJ2-1; 7 bases match TRBD2. The CDR3 is 16 amino acids. Trimming removed 1 base from V and 1 base from J; junction bases left unmatched: 5. The germline CDR1 and CDR2 sequences are SGHRS and YFSETQ. Here the CDR3 reads CASSLLAGVSYNEQFF. The CDR3 DNA sequence: TGCGCCAGCAGCTTGTTAGCGGGCGTGTCCTACAATGAGCAGTTCTTC.

In its sample, this clonotype was seen many times. The V call is TRBV6-1, the J call TRBJ1-2, with D unresolved. Trimming cost V 0 bases and J 8 bases, with 4 bases left between them. The CDR3 is made up of 11 amino acids. Germline CDR1 reads MNHNS; CDR2 reads SASEGT. CDR3: CASSEAGGYTF. CDR3 nucleotides: TGTGCCAGCAGTGAAGCAGGCGGCTACACCTTC.

This clonotype was seen many times. The V and J genes are TRBV13 and TRBJ2-7, with 8 bases that match TRBD1. J gave up 7 bases and V 4 bases, and 12 bases lay outside the gene matches. CDR3 size: 15 residues. Germline CDR1 reads PRHDT; CDR2 reads FYEKMQ (reference sequence). This chain's CDR3 is CASSSPETGVREQYF. DNA for the CDR3: TGTGCCAGCAGCTCTCCGGAGACAGGGGTGAGGGAGCAGTACTTC.

This clonotype was found many times. The chain recombines TRBV12-3 or TRBV12-4 with TRBJ2-2; TRBD1 might be the D (7 bases). Trimming removed 8 bases from V and 6 bases from J, with 19 bases in between. This CDR3 region has 15 residues. The CDR3 coding sequence is TGTGCCAGCCCCCAGGGCAGGGGGAGGCCCGGGGAGCTGTTTTTT. Translating it yields CASPQGRGRPGELFF.

This chain links TRBV2 with TRBJ2-4; D is unresolved. Trimming left V 5 bases short and J 5 bases short, with 4 bases between. CDR3 size: 11 residues. Germline V gene lookup returns CDR1 SNHLY and CDR2 FYNNEI. The CDR3 here is CASSLENIQYF. In DNA form, the CDR3 reads TGTGCCAGCAGTTTAGAAAACATTCAGTACTTC.

This clonotype was recorded many times. CDR3 sequence reads: CASSLIRGSGEQFF. CDR3 in DNA: TGTGCCAGCAGTTTAATAAGGGGGTCGGGTGAGCAGTTCTTC. This chain links TRBV12-3 or TRBV12-4 with TRBJ2-1; D is possibly TRBD1 (6 bases). Deletions cut 2 bases from V and 9 bases from J, with 14 bases between. This CDR3 is built from 14 residues.

This clonotype was seen repeatedly, ten times or more. The rearrangement joins TRBV4-1 to TRBJ1-3, with D hard to call. CDR3 size: 15 residues. The V end was cut by 0 bases, the J end by 3 bases, with 9 bases between. Germline CDR1 and CDR2: MGHRA and YSYEKL. CDR3 DNA sequence: TGCGCCAGCAGCCAAGATAACGATGGTGGAAACACCATATATTTT. The encoded protein is CASSQDNDGGNTIYF.

This clonotype was detected ten times or more. The V and J genes are TRBV25-1 and TRBJ1-1; the match to TRBD1 covers 7 bases. This CDR3 spans 12 amino acids. Germline V gene sequence: CDR1 MGHDK, CDR2 SYGVNS. V lost 4 bases to trimming and J lost 4 bases; unmatched junction nucleotides: 0. The CDR3 sequence is CASSGQGTEAFF. DNA for the CDR3: TGTGCCAGCAGTGGACAGGGCACTGAAGCTTTCTTT.

This clonotype was counted only a few times. This chain uses TRBV15 with TRBJ2-5, with D possibly TRBD2 on 5 matching bases. With 1 base removed from V and 3 bases from J, the gap between germline ends came to 9 bases. Germline CDR1 and CDR2: LNHNV and YYDKDF (reference sequence). The CDR3 extends over 14 amino acids. The CDR3 is CATSRGGDEETQYF. Written as DNA, the CDR3 is TGTGCCACCAGCAGAGGGGGAGACGAAGAGACCCAGTACTTC. Complete variable domain (other parts from reference TRBV15 and TRBJ2-5): DAMVIQNPRYQVTQFGKPVTLSCSQTLNHNVMYWYQQKSSQAPKLLFHYYDKDFNNEADTPDNFQSRRPNTSFCFLDIRSPGLGDTAMYLCATSRGGDEETQYFGPGTRLLVL.

This clonotype showed up many times. The rearrangement uses TRBV7-9 and TRBJ1-1; unclear D gene. Trimming removed 8 bases from V and 0 bases from J, with 10 bases in between. The germline V gene encodes CDR1 SEHNR and CDR2 FQNEAQ (reference sequence). The CDR3 spans 13 residues. In nucleotides, the CDR3 is TGTGCCAGCTATGGTCGTCTGAACACTGAAGCTTTCTTT. Residues: CASYGRLNTEAFF. The variable domain in full, with the rest retrieved from reference TRBV7-9 and TRBJ1-1, is DTGVSQNPRHKITKRGQNVTFRCDPISEHNRLYWYRQTLGQGPEFLTYFQNEAQLEKSRLLSDRFSAERPKGSFSTLEIQRTEQGDSAMYLCASYGRLNTEAFFGQGTRLTVV.

This clonotype has more than one count but fewer than ten. The chain joins TRBV7-7 to TRBJ2-2; 9 positions match TRBD2. CDR1 and CDR2 (germline): SSHAT, FNYEAQ (reference sequence). The CDR3 length is 17 residues. V shed 5 bases and J 4 bases; nucleotides not matched to a gene: 11. CDR3 DNA: TGTGCCAGCAGCCGAGGGTTGCGGGAGGGGAGCACCGGGGAGCTGTTTTTT. Translation: CASSRGLREGSTGELFF. Drawing the rest from reference TRBV7-7 and TRBJ2-2, the complete variable domain is GAGVSQSPRYKVTKRGQDVTLRCDPISSHATLYWYQQALGQGPEFLTYFNYEAQPDKSGLPSDRFSAERPEGSISTLTIQRTEQRDSAMYRCASSRGLREGSTGELFFGEGSRLTVL.

This clonotype was seen at least ten times. The V gene is TRBV6-1, the J gene TRBJ2-1, with D possibly being TRBD2 (5 bases). With 4 bases removed from V and 6 bases from J, the gap between germline ends came to 16 bases. The germline V gene has CDR1 MNHNS and CDR2 SASEGT. The CDR3 contains 15 residues. DNA of the CDR3: TGTGCCAGCAGTGTAAACCCAGCGGATAGCAATGAGCAGTTCTTC. It yields the protein CASSVNPADSNEQFF.

V gene TRBV15 combines with J gene TRBJ2-3; D is ambiguous. V lost 5 bases, J lost 2 bases, and 11 bases lay in between. The CDR3 runs to 14 residues. Germline lookup yields CDR1 LNHNV and CDR2 YYDKDF (reference sequence). For the CDR3, the DNA is TGTGCCACCAGCGCCGTAGACTCCACAGATACGCAGTATTTT. It translates to CATSAVDSTDTQYF.

The J gene is TRBJ2-5, the V gene TRBV5-4; TRBD1 aligns across 9 bases. The CDR3 has 13 amino acids. In germline, CDR1 is SGHNT, CDR2 YYREEE (reference sequence). With 4 bases clipped from V and 5 bases from J, the junction kept 3 bases outside the gene matches. The chain's CDR3 is CASSRTGAETQYF. As DNA, the CDR3 is TGTGCCAGCAGCCGGACAGGGGCCGAGACCCAGTACTTC.

The chain employs TRBV27 and TRBJ1-2, with a possible D match to TRBD1 (6 bases). Trimming removed 6 bases at V and 4 bases at J, with 15 bases between. The germline V gene encodes CDR1 MNHEY and CDR2 SMNVEV (reference sequence). This CDR3 region has 14 residues. The CDR3 DNA sequence: TGTGCCAGCAGCTCCGAAAGGGGGGCCTATGGCTACACCTTC. Its protein is CASSSERGAYGYTF.

This clonotype was seen at least ten times. V is TRBV20-1 and J is TRBJ2-3; no firm D call. V lost 3 bases, J lost 2 bases, and 12 bases lay in between. The CDR3 covers 14 residues. CDR1 and CDR2 (germline): DFQATT, SNEGSKA (reference sequence). The CDR3 protein is CSASQHGHTDTQYF. The CDR3 bases are TGCAGTGCTAGCCAACATGGGCACACAGATACGCAGTATTTT.

Of note for this clonotype: A read error may be the cause here, since a much bigger clone is one base away. V and J are TRBV7-3 and TRBJ2-1, with D possibly being TRBD2 (6 bases). Looked up from germline, CDR1 is SGHTA and CDR2 is FQGTGA. The CDR3 loop spans 16 amino acids. The CDR3 loop reads CANSKTAGLLGHEQFF. In DNA form, the CDR3 reads TGTGCCAACAGCAAAACGGCGGGACTGTTAGGCCATGAGCAGTTCTTC.

This clonotype was observed at least ten times. The rearrangement joins TRBV5-1 to TRBJ2-1; tentative D call: TRBD2 (5 bases). The CDR3 contains 14 residues. The V and J ends lost 4 bases and 6 bases respectively, with 14 bases between them. CDR1 SGHRS and CDR2 YFSETQ come from the germline V gene. CDR3 protein: CASSTGPGGNEQFF. The DNA of the CDR3 is TGCGCCAGCAGCACCGGTCCTGGAGGCAATGAGCAGTTCTTC.

This clonotype was seen repeatedly, ten times or more. The gene calls are TRBV28 and TRBJ1-6; 8 positions agree with TRBD1. The V gene end was trimmed by 1 base and the J gene end by 5 bases; junction bases not matched to a gene: 4. CDR1 is MDHEN and CDR2 is SYDVKM in the germline V gene. The CDR3 is made up of 16 amino acids. The CDR3 coding sequence is TGTGCCAGCAGTTTATCAGGGGGCTGGAATAATTCACCCCTCCACTTT. Encoded protein: CASSLSGGWNNSPLHF.

This clonotype was seen at least ten times. The V gene is TRBV7-9, the J gene TRBJ2-5; D is perhaps TRBD1 (6 bases). Germline CDR1 SEHNR, CDR2 FQNEAQ (reference sequence). The germline V and J ends were trimmed by 7 bases and 2 bases, with 8 bases remaining between them. The CDR3 has 12 amino acids. CDR3 nucleotide sequence: TGTGCCAGCAAGGGGGTGCAAGAGACCCAGTACTTC. Its protein product is CASKGVQETQYF.

This clonotype was detected ten times or more. The rearrangement uses TRBV7-9 and TRBJ1-1; D might be TRBD1 (5 bases). Trimming shortened V by 5 bases and J by 7 bases, and 11 bases separated the two germline ends. The CDR3 has 12 residues. The germline V gene has CDR1 SEHNR and CDR2 FQNEAQ (reference sequence). The CDR3 sequence: CASSDRTNEAFF. The CDR3 coding sequence is TGTGCCAGCAGCGACCGGACAAATGAAGCTTTCTTT.

This clonotype was detected many times. The CDR3 coding sequence is TGCGCCAGCAGCTTGGAGCCTAGCGGCCCCTCCGGGGAGCTGTTTTTT. Translation: CASSLEPSGPSGELFF. The gene calls are TRBV5-1 and TRBJ2-2; 7 nucleotides match TRBD2. The CDR3 sequence is 16 residues long. The J segment lost 6 bases and the V segment lost 0 bases, leaving 8 bases of the junction unmatched. Germline assignment: CDR1 SGHRS and CDR2 YFSETQ.

This clonotype was detected a few times. The chain links TRBV28 to TRBJ2-3, with 8 bases that match TRBD1. Germline values: CDR1 MDHEN, CDR2 SYDVKM. Unmatched junction bases numbered 7, after V lost 6 bases and J lost 5 bases. The CDR3 is 14 residues long. CDR3 coding DNA: TGTGCCAGCAGCCTCGGACAGGGTGTAGATACGCAGTATTTT. Translated, it gives CASSLGQGVDTQYF.

This clonotype appeared a few times. The chain carries TRBV4-1 and TRBJ2-3; D remains unclear. The CDR3 extends over 15 amino acids. The ends were cut back, 3 bases at V and 2 bases at J, with 12 bases in the middle. Germline V gene sequence: CDR1 MGHRA, CDR2 YSYEKL. CDR3 DNA sequence: TGCGCCAGCAGCCACCCCCCGGCCTCCACAGATACGCAGTATTTT. It encodes CASSHPPASTDTQYF.

This clonotype has at least ten counts. The chain links TRBV28 to TRBJ2-1, with D maybe TRBD1 (5 bases). Germline V gene sequence: CDR1 MDHEN, CDR2 SYDVKM. This CDR3 spans 15 amino acids. V lost 6 bases to trimming and J lost 0 bases, with 12 bases between them. The CDR3 here is CASRLDTSSYNEQFF. In DNA form, the CDR3 reads TGTGCCAGCAGGTTGGACACCTCCTCCTACAATGAGCAGTTCTTC.

The V gene is TRBV7-2, the J gene TRBJ2-3; 7 bases map to TRBD2. Germline V gives CDR1 SGHTA, CDR2 FQGNSA. Trimming took 6 bases from V and 0 from J; bases not matched to a gene: 6. This CDR3 region has 15 residues. CDR3 protein: CASRGSGGSTDTQYF. Here the CDR3 DNA reads TGTGCCAGCAGAGGCTCCGGGGGGAGCACAGATACGCAGTATTTT.